This T cell receptor (beta chain) stems from a study of graft-versus-host responses after intestinal transplantation (dated by TCRdb to the early 2020s). A note on the overall study: The transplants that recipients received were multivisceral, liver-intestinal, or isolated intestinal. Every recipient was given anti-thymocyte globulin induction, then maintenance tacrolimus and steroids for about three years. After intestinal transplantation, graft-versus-host and host-versus-graft alloreactive T cell clones in the graft, circulation and bone marrow were tracked using bulk TCR-beta CDR3 sequencing. Of the roughly 24 intestinal transplant recipients enrolled in the cohort, one of whom was a retransplant, a few patients without pretransplant specimens were excluded. A peak of at least 4% donor T cells among recipient peripheral blood mononuclear cells was the definition used for donor T cell macrochimerism. To identify alloreactive clones, pre-transplant mixed lymphocyte reaction products were sequenced and compared with unstimulated pre-transplant donor and recipient T cells. Instead of going to the commercial service, samples from a few later patients were sequenced in-house on an Illumina MiSeq and processed with MiXCR.

Blood samples were collected up to 4 times in the first month after transplant and then at least monthly when available. The sample holds one count of this clone. Its antigen is unknown. Within one base of it there is no much larger clone, and no base qualities were kept. Its CDR3 holds 14 amino acids, cysteine through phenylalanine. The kept DNA is CDR3 alone, 42 bases in frame from the first base. Summary of the overall study and its limitations: The conclusions were limited by the relatively low number and heterogeneity of the intestinal transplant patients. In the allografts of patients with donor T cell macrochimerism, GvH to HvG T cell clonal ratios were high. Early after transplant, declines in HvG clones were associated with peak levels of circulating GvH clones. GvH clones were found in recipient bone marrow, and some of the GvH clones appeared earlier in ileal mucosa or blood, which is consistent with an intestinal mucosal origin.

The library was made by the immunoSEQ multiplex PCR assay. Adaptive Biotechnologies carried out high-throughput TCR-beta CDR3 sequencing of genomic DNA for most patients. Per the authors' processing: TCR sequencing data for some 19 patients were retrieved from Adaptive's ImmunoSEQ software; three other patients were processed with MiXCR and VDJtools. CDR3 nucleotide sequences shared by donor and recipient were removed because the origin of these sequences could not be assigned. At least 2-fold expansion over unstimulated cells and a minimum CFSE-low frequency of 0.002% (template counts) or 0.001% (read counts) were required for clones to be classified as alloreactive. Clones were considered mappable if detected in sequenced pre-transplant spleen, lymph node, or MLR CFSE-low populations of the donor or recipient. Cumulative frequency of alloreactive clones was calculated as a percentage of all sequences weighted by copy number. This is the immuneACCESS table as TCRdb keeps it, with only in-frame sequences that have V and J called. A part of the clones is gone; compared with another copy, unresolved V genes explain less than half, and the rest is unexplained. V and J calls and clone size are those listed in that table; D and trimming were worked out from the DNA. The sample table records about 14,000 clones; about 94% of these occur just once. Around 0.7% of the sample goes to the ten largest clones.

The chain was built from TRBV21-1 and TRBJ2-7; the D call of TRBD1 is as the table states it, not checked on the DNA. TRBV21-1 is reported as a pseudogene. The sequence derives from a human patient who received an intestinal transplant, so some T cells may come from the graft donor. Sequenced here: PBMCs, sampled 9 days after transplant. The nucleotide sequence is given as TGTGCCAGCAGCCCCTCGGCCAGGGGTCGCGAGCAGTACTTC. Translated, it gives CASSPSARGREQYF.